This T cell receptor beta chain came from a study of healthy donors' naive CD4 and CD8 T cells. The CDR3 length is 16 residues. Germline values: CDR1 MGHDK, CDR2 SYGVNS. The junction had 4 bases not matched to a gene; V was cut back by 4 bases and J by 1 base. A linear amplification protocol produced the TCR libraries from about 450 ng of total RNA. One entry per CDR3 protein, called by TCRdb with MiXCR from the reads. The table lists about 180,000 distinct CDR3 sequences, about 70% of them singletons. CD4+CD8-CD45RO-CD45RA+ cells were naive CD4+; CD8+CD4-CD45RA+CD27bright cells were naive CD8+. The chain recombines TRBV25-1 with TRBJ2-1, with 10 bases lining up with TRBD2. This TCR was recovered from a pool of human donors in good health; the sample pools cells from several healthy donors. Specimen: naive CD4+ and CD8+ T cells sorted from blood, pooled from several donors. CDR3 in DNA: TGTGCCAGCAGTGGGGCTAGCGGGGGTTCCTACAATGAGCAGTTCTTC. Translation gives CASSGASGGSYNEQFF.